This T cell receptor beta chain was identified during a study of T cell repertoires in cytomegalovirus infection. About the research overall: Through public TCR beta signatures, both CMV infection and matching HLA type were indicated.

TCRdb reanalysed the reads using MiXCR and keeps one entry per CDR3 protein. The sample yields about 130,000 distinct CDR3 sequences, 7.5% to 9% seen once. This clonotype was seen only a few times. Trimming took off 0 bases at V and 5 bases at J, with 11 bases between the two ends. Per germline, CDR1 SGHRS and CDR2 YFSETQ. The CDR3 extends over 14 amino acids. This sequence was found in a human donor in good health (CMV status not recorded). Some clones in this sample may be carry-over from other donors' samples. The gene calls are TRBV5-1 and TRBJ1-1; a possible D gene is TRBD1 (6 bases). Specimen: PBMCs. Here the CDR3 DNA reads TGCGCCAGCAGCTTGGATGGGGGGCGAACTGAAGCTTTCTTT. The encoded protein is CASSLDGGRTEAFF.